Sequencing of this TCR beta chain was carried out in a study of blood T cell repertoires in COVID-19. Across the whole study: From the United States, Italy and Spain came samples of acute and convalescent COVID-19. PBMCs, B-cell-depleted T cells, or T cells were the source of the cDNA or gDNA that made up the material.

Methods used by the authors: Cell counts per sample came from amplifying reference gene primers. This table comes from immunoSEQ multiplex PCR, and its TCRdb copy is limited to in-frame clones, with some not included. The V and J calls and clone size were taken over from that table, and D and trimming were inferred from the DNA. The data contain 85,000 to 95,000 clones, approximately 89% of them singletons. The CDR3 has 15 residues. Trimming cost V 3 bases and J 4 bases; bases outside gene matches: 5. The germline CDR1 and CDR2 sequences are SGHTA and FQGTGA. The sequenced material came from peripheral blood. The sequence was obtained from a woman older than 75 with active COVID-19. The genes are TRBV7-3 and TRBJ2-1; TRBD2 aligns across 8 bases. This CDR3 is CASSLSGSRYNEQFF. The DNA for the CDR3 is TGTGCCAGCAGCTTGAGCGGGAGTAGGTACAATGAGCAGTTCTTC. The whole variable domain, remainder taken from reference TRBV7-3 and TRBJ2-1, is GAGVSQTPSNKVTEKGKYVELRCDPISGHTALYWYRQSLGQGPEFLIYFQGTGAADDSGLPNDRFFAVRPEGSVSTLKIQRTERGDSAVYLCASSLSGSRYNEQFFGPGTRLTVL.